The rows below give T cell receptor beta chains drawn from one sample of a study of blood T cell repertoires in COVID-19. Generated by immunoSEQ multiplex PCR, the TCRdb table keeps only in-frame clones and is missing some. The data contain around 260,000 clones, 84% of them singletons. The sequenced sample consisted of peripheral blood. These receptors originate from a man in his 60s with acute or convalescent COVID-19. CDR3s include the opening cysteine and the closing phenylalanine or tryptophan. The D gene is left open where the match is weak. Some rows have no size entry. The others give once, few or many, or a class for an expanded clone.

J: TRBJ2-7; V: TRBV7-2; size: .; D: TRBD2; DNA: TGTGCCAGCAGCCCGCCGGGGAGCGGGAGCTCCTACGAGCAGTACTTC; CDR3: CASSPPGSGSSYEQYF
J: TRBJ2-1; V: TRBV4-1; size: .; D: TRBD1; DNA: TGCGCCAGCAGCCAAGAAGGGCAGGGGGCATGGGAGCAGTTCTTC; CDR3: CASSQEGQGAWEQFF
J: TRBJ2-7; V: TRBV4-2; size: .; D: .; DNA: TGTGCCAGCAGCCAAGACCCCGGGAGCGGCGAGCAGTACTTC; CDR3: CASSQDPGSGEQYF
J: TRBJ1-1; V: TRBV4-2; size: .; D: .; DNA: TGTGCCAGCAGCCAAGTGGGAGCCTGGGCCACTGAAGCTTTCTTT; CDR3: CASSQVGAWATEAFF
J: TRBJ2-2; V: TRBV2; size: .; D: .; DNA: TGTGCCAGCAAGGCAGGGGCAGGCACCGGGGAGCTGTTTTTT; CDR3: CASKAGAGTGELFF
J: TRBJ2-4; V: TRBV2; size: .; D: .; DNA: TGTGCCAGCAGCACCCAGGGTTTTCGTGTGGCCAAAAACATTCAGTACTTC; CDR3: CASSTQGFRVAKNIQYF
J: TRBJ1-1; V: TRBV12-3/TRBV12-4; size: .; D: .; DNA: TGTGCCAGCAGTTTCCAAGGCGGCACTGAAGCTTTCTTT; CDR3: CASSFQGGTEAFF
J: TRBJ1-1; V: TRBV9; size: .; D: .; DNA: TGTGCCAGCAGCGATGAGAGGCGGGCGCTCACTGAAGCTTTCTTT; CDR3: CASSDERRALTEAFF
J: TRBJ2-3; V: TRBV24-1; size: .; D: TRBD2; DNA: TGTGCCACCAGTGATCCTCTAGCGGGGGGTCCAGATACGCAGTATTTT; CDR3: CATSDPLAGGPDTQYF
J: TRBJ1-5; V: TRBV10-2; size: .; D: TRBD1; DNA: TGCGCCAGCAAAGGACAGGGTGTGAGCAATCAGCCCCAGCATTTT; CDR3: CASKGQGVSNQPQHF
J: TRBJ1-2; V: TRBV28; size: .; D: TRBD1; DNA: TGTGCCAGCAGCACAGGGGCTTATGGCTACACCTTC; CDR3: CASSTGAYGYTF
J: TRBJ2-7; V: TRBV27; size: .; D: .; DNA: TGTGCAGCTCGGGGAAGCTCCTACGAGCAGTACTTC; CDR3: CAARGSSYEQYF
J: TRBJ2-7; V: TRBV5-1; size: .; D: .; DNA: TGCGCCAGCAGCTTGGTCGGGAACGGCGAGCAGTACTTC; CDR3: CASSLVGNGEQYF
J: TRBJ1-2; V: TRBV27; size: .; D: .; DNA: TGTGCCAGCAGTGAATACTCCGGGCCTGGACTCTATGGCTACACCTTC; CDR3: CASSEYSGPGLYGYTF
J: TRBJ2-6; V: TRBV6-6; size: .; D: TRBD1; DNA: TGTGCCAGCAGTCCGACAGGGTTCAACGTCCTGACTTTC; CDR3: CASSPTGFNVLTF
J: TRBJ2-1; V: TRBV30; size: .; D: .; DNA: TGTGCCTGGAGGGGCTTGGCCGACGAGCAGTTCTTC; CDR3: CAWRGLADEQFF
J: TRBJ1-2; V: TRBV9; size: .; D: .; DNA: TGTGCCAGCAGCGTAGCCGCCTTCAGCGGAGGGAACAACTATGGCTACACCTTC; CDR3: CASSVAAFSGGNNYGYTF
J: TRBJ2-7; V: TRBV2; size: few; D: TRBD1; DNA: TGTGCCAGCATGGTGGGACAGACCTACGAGCAGTACTTC; CDR3: CASMVGQTYEQYF
J: TRBJ2-1; V: TRBV7-3; size: .; D: TRBD2; DNA: TGTGCCAGCAGCTTAGGACATGGGAGGGGCAATGAGCAGTTCTTC; CDR3: CASSLGHGRGNEQFF
J: TRBJ1-1; V: TRBV2; size: .; D: TRBD1; DNA: TGTGCCAGCAGAAACAGGGGGCTGAACACTGAAGCTTTCTTT; CDR3: CASRNRGLNTEAFF
J: TRBJ2-1; V: TRBV11-3; size: .; D: .; DNA: TGTGCCAGCAGCATCGCGGGGTTTGAGCAGTTCTTC; CDR3: CASSIAGFEQFF
J: TRBJ2-2; V: TRBV15; size: .; D: .; DNA: TGTGCCACCAGCAGAGAGTACGGCAGGGCGAGCACCGGGGAGCTGTTTTTT; CDR3: CATSREYGRASTGELFF
J: TRBJ2-5; V: TRBV5-1; size: .; D: TRBD1; DNA: TGCGCCAGCTGCCTAACAGGACAGGGTAATCAAGAGACCCAGTACTTC; CDR3: CASCLTGQGNQETQYF
J: TRBJ2-7; V: TRBV18; size: .; D: TRBD2; DNA: TGTGCCAGCTCACCACCGTATGGGACTAGCGGGTTCCGTCACGAGCAGTACTTC; CDR3: CASSPPYGTSGFRHEQYF
J: TRBJ2-7; V: TRBV7-2; size: .; D: TRBD2; DNA: TGTGCCAGCAGCTCTACTAGCGGGAGATTCCACGAGCAGTACTTC; CDR3: CASSSTSGRFHEQYF
J: TRBJ2-1; V: TRBV29-1; size: once; D: .; DNA: TGCAGCGTTGTACAGGGAAGGACCTACAATGAGCAGTTCTTC; CDR3: CSVVQGRTYNEQFF
J: TRBJ1-4; V: TRBV7-8; size: .; D: .; DNA: TGTGCCAGCAGGGACAGTAATGAAAAACTGTTTTTT; CDR3: CASRDSNEKLFF
J: TRBJ2-6; V: TRBV28; size: .; D: TRBD1; DNA: TGTGCCAGCAGGCAGGACAGGACTTCTGGGGCCAACGTCCTGACTTTC; CDR3: CASRQDRTSGANVLTF
J: TRBJ1-4; V: TRBV5-1; size: .; D: .; DNA: TGCGCCAGCAGCCCGTCTGGGCCACCCTTTGAAAAACTGTTTTTT; CDR3: CASSPSGPPFEKLFF
J: TRBJ2-1; V: TRBV18; size: .; D: .; DNA: TGTGCCAGCTCACCAGGCCCAGCGAGCTCCTACAATGAGCAGTTCTTC; CDR3: CASSPGPASSYNEQFF
J: TRBJ2-7; V: TRBV2; size: .; D: .; DNA: TGTGCCAGCAGTGAGGGAGGGGGAGGGAACTACGAGCAGTACTTC; CDR3: CASSEGGGGNYEQYF
J: TRBJ1-1; V: TRBV5-6; size: .; D: .; DNA: TGTGCCAGCAGCGTCGTTGGGGGGGCCGTCGCTGAAGCTTTCTTT; CDR3: CASSVVGGAVAEAFF
J: TRBJ1-1; V: TRBV6-5; size: .; D: .; DNA: TGTGCCAGCAGTCCCCGACAGGCACTGAACACTGAAGCTTTCTTT; CDR3: CASSPRQALNTEAFF
J: TRBJ2-7; V: TRBV6-5; size: .; D: .; DNA: TGTGCCAGCATTCCTCGGCGGACAGCTCCCTACGAGCAGTACTTC; CDR3: CASIPRRTAPYEQYF